The entry that follows covers one TCR beta chain sequence. In germline, CDR1 is SGHDT, CDR2 YYEEEE. The CDR3 is 12 residues long. This sample was taken from a study of CD8 T cells in cerebrospinal fluid in Alzheimer's disease. The wider study: Plate-based nested PCR sequencing and droplet-based sequencing measured CSF T cell clonal expansion.

10X single-cell V(D)J and 5' gene-expression libraries profiled CSF cells. One entry per CDR3 protein, without DNA, is what TCRdb gives after re-calling the 10x single-cell sequencing reads. Its table lists under 800 distinct CDR3 sequences. Sequencing used cerebrospinal fluid. The TCR originated in a human donor with Alzheimer's disease. V and J are TRBV5-6 and TRBJ2-5. The CDR3 loop reads CASSGEPETQYF.